The present entry profiles one T cell receptor (beta chain) with its context. There is no known antigen for this receptor. Within one base of it there is no much larger clone, and no base qualities were kept. The cohort consisted of 600 to 750 healthy bone marrow donors. At the time of sampling, all cohort members were nominally healthy, though unrecorded immune exposures were likely present. The donor tested CMV seropositive, placing the donor among the 310 or so seropositive members of the cohort. Every donor gave a peripheral blood sample, and the peripheral blood mononuclear cells from that sample were used for TCR beta sequencing. Genomic DNA was extracted from the blood cell samples with the Qiagen DNeasy Blood Extraction Kit. These data belong to a study of cytomegalovirus exposure and HLA in healthy donors (dated by TCRdb to about 2017). Study-level background: An earlier analysis of some 550 of the donors reported about 290 Gb of sequence data and about 100 million unique TCR beta sequences from approximately 180 million T cells. Typing coverage differed by locus: A, B, C, DRB1 and DQB1 were typed in roughly 620-640 donors, DQA1 in about 510, DPA1 in nearly 610, and DPB1 in around 490. HLA typing covered class I and class II loci at four-digit resolution. The genetic ancestry cluster associated with self-reported Caucasian donors included approximately 85% of the 398 genotyped donors. Rather than using new phenotypic data, the later analysis identified candidate immune exposures from TCR beta sequences and from how often those sequences occurred across donors. The study used immunosequencing to profile the T cell repertoires of some 600 subjects and linked those repertoires to cytomegalovirus serostatus. An earlier analysis of about 600 of the donors used high-throughput TCR beta sequencing to judge whether each TCR beta V gene segment behaved as functional or pseudogenic. Among roughly 400 genotyped donors of the cohort, an average of roughly 230,000 unique TCR beta nucleotide sequences was sequenced per donor, of which roughly 17% were non-productive. In a later genetic analysis, genome-wide SNP genotypes for about three fifths of the roughly 670 donors were used, and that subset was treated as a discovery cohort. Roughly 320 gigabases of sequencing data and 91 million or so unique TCR sequences made up an early release that covered several hundred HLA-typed donors. A separate validation cohort of some 130 different subjects was used in addition to the roughly 700-subject first cohort. The study aimed to test whether cataloging public T cell receptors could reveal signatures of past pathogen exposure. Donor age, sex, ethnicity and CMV serostatus were collected together with the repertoire data. A later analysis re-analyzed previously published TCR beta repertoires from 550 to 700 donors and added high-resolution HLA genotyping to study TCR occurrence patterns. The study combined high-throughput TCR immunosequencing, statistical association of individual TCRs with disease status, and machine learning to predict cytomegalovirus infection status. A handful of DR-DQ haplotypes were handled as single units for association and clustering because linkage in the cohort was strong. Every repertoire in the discovery cohort had been generated on one and the same sequencing platform.

Study-wide conclusions, independent of this receptor: Specific HLA alleles were associated with 18,000 or so TCR beta sequences at a false discovery rate of 0.05 in a later analysis. A further reported finding was that TCR beta sequences accurately predicted the HLA-A and HLA-B alleles for most subjects in the first cohort. The presence/absence analyses assumed that sequencing depth was roughly uniform across donors, and that assumption may not be true. The classifier was reported to diagnose cytomegalovirus status with high specificity and sensitivity in both the original cohort and the validation cohort. For the cohort, immune exposure information was limited to CMV serostatus. Because the 87-base-pair reads could not distinguish some IMGT-functional V segments, including TRBV6-2 and TRBV6-3, those segments were excluded. Because some donors lacked HLA typing at each locus, the association tests relied only on the typed subset. Only TCR beta chains were sequenced in this cohort, and the absence of alpha or paired-chain data limited detectable features. In the study, approximately 150 TCR beta chains were listed as associated with cytomegalovirus. Most TCR sequences were seen in very few donors, while some public TCRs were found in many individuals. Several of the top co-occurrence clusters appeared to be linked to parvovirus B19, influenza, CMV and Epstein-Barr virus, according to a later analysis. In an earlier analysis of 587 of the donors, most TCR beta V segments appeared in productive rearrangements about 87% or about 30% of the time, broadly matching IMGT annotations. Linkage disequilibrium might explain the correlated functional status among segregating V segments, but an unknown experimental factor could not be excluded. Strong co-occurrence of HLA alleles, especially DR and DQ, made assigning TCR associations to individual alleles difficult. An association between a missense DCLRE1C variant and V-gene and J-gene trimming of TCR beta chains was found in a later genetic analysis and replicated in an independent cohort. In a later analysis, HLA-associated TCR beta chains were found to be more clonally expanded and to have lower generation probabilities than equally common non-associated chains. The authors suggested that the approach could potentially be generalized to other disease states and immunological phenotypes. Most CMV-associated TCR beta chains appeared to be HLA-restricted in a later analysis, and the HLA associations seemed to be driven largely by CMV exposure. The sequencing pipeline was judged likely to have produced a cluster of highly shared sequence variants as a technical artifact. A few of the identified cytomegalovirus-associated TCR beta chains were confirmed in vitro to be specific for cytomegalovirus antigens. Around 16 rarely observed V segments, including chromosome 9 orphons, were excluded from the earlier analysis of almost 600 of the donors because counts were too low. A later genetic analysis reported fewer N-insertions in productive TCRs among donors in an Asian-associated ancestry cluster than the approximately 700-donor mean. A later analysis found that TCR association rates varied across HLA loci, with DRB1 alleles showing the most associated TCRs and HLA-C alleles the fewest.

Libraries were built with the immunoSEQ multiplex PCR assay. For the multiplex PCR, a mixture combining 60 forward primers for TCR Vbeta segments and 13 reverse primers for TCR Jbeta segments was used. Amplification of the CDR3 region of rearranged TCR beta genes was performed with a multiplex PCR assay on genomic DNA. On the Illumina HiSeq System, the amplified TCR beta libraries were sequenced as 87-base-pair reads. Per the authors' processing: A later analysis counted about 80 million unique TCR beta chains across the 666 repertoires, and around 9.9 million of these chains were shared by at least two donors. Raw reads were error-corrected and collapsed into unique sequences with a nearest-neighbor algorithm that merged closely related sequences to remove PCR and sequencing errors. V, D and J gene segments were assigned by aligning CDR3 sequences to IMGT reference sequences. Each retained sequence needed at least a six-nucleotide match to both a V gene segment and a J gene segment. A rearrangement was called productive if the CDR3 had no stop codons and remained in frame with V and J, and every other rearrangement was called non-productive. CDR3 was defined according to IMGT convention as the region running from the second conserved V-encoded cysteine to the conserved J-encoded phenylalanine. In an earlier analysis of more than 550 of the donors, sequences lacking an unambiguous match to a single V gene segment were excluded. An earlier analysis of fewer than 650 of the donors classified V segments as functional when productive rearrangements were above 56.7% and as segregating when the standard deviation between donors was above 5%. A statistical classification framework was developed to diagnose cytomegalovirus status using the catalog of TCR beta chain sequences. In a later analysis, V and J genes were assigned by comparing TCR nucleotide sequences against IMGT/GENE-DB human TR gene sequences. The TCRdist pipeline was used in a later analysis to assign CDR3 sequences and most-parsimonious VDJ recombination scenarios. In a later analysis, every TCR beta chain was defined by the combination of its CDR3 amino acid sequence and its V-gene family, and reads without a unique V-gene family were dropped. To address suspected cross-contamination and a sequencing artifact, a later analysis removed a few hundred highly shared, low-generation-probability nucleotide sequences. In a later analysis, a clonal expansion index for each public chain was calculated from normalized within-repertoire ranks of inferred template counts. In a later analysis, generation probabilities were computed with a VDJ recombination model fitted to out-of-frame rearrangements, and the resulting probabilities were checked against IGoR. In a later analysis, TCR-TCR, TCR-HLA and TCR-CMV co-occurrence was scored with hypergeometric tests, and a repertoire-size bias correction was applied to TCR pairs. In a later analysis, false discovery rates were estimated by permuting HLA or CMV assignments 20 times. In a later analysis, co-occurring TCRs were grouped with DBSCAN, and TCRdist sequence similarity was added when clustering was performed within HLA-allele-positive subsets. Repertoires with fewer than 30,000 or more than 120,000 public chains were left out of co-occurrence clustering, as were four to six repertoires with anomalous nucleotide sharing. As stored in TCRdb, this immuneACCESS dataset retains in-frame rearrangements with V and J assigned. A fraction of the clones does not appear; measured against another copy, unresolved V genes explain less than half of the discrepancy, and the remainder lacks a known reason. Clone size and V and J calls were adopted from that table, with D and trimming inferred from the DNA. Recorded for this sample are about 160,000 clones; about four fifths of them occurred a single time. The ten largest clones take up 8.5% of the sample.

V lost 5 bases and J lost 3 bases; the stretch between them is 13 bases long. The CDR3 starts with the cysteine, ends with the phenylalanine, and has 14 residues. The retained sequence is limited to the CDR3, 42 bases, with the frame set at the first base. Based on the germline V gene, the CDR1 and CDR2 sequences are MNHEY and SVGAGI. The sequence was obtained from a male donor in good health and CMV-seropositive. The V gene is TRBV6-5 and the J gene is TRBJ1-1; the D gene is not confidently resolved. The sequenced material came from PBMCs. CDR3 reads: CASSKPGMYTEAFF. The DNA sequence follows: TGTGCCAGCAGTAAACCAGGCATGTACACTGAAGCTTTCTTT.